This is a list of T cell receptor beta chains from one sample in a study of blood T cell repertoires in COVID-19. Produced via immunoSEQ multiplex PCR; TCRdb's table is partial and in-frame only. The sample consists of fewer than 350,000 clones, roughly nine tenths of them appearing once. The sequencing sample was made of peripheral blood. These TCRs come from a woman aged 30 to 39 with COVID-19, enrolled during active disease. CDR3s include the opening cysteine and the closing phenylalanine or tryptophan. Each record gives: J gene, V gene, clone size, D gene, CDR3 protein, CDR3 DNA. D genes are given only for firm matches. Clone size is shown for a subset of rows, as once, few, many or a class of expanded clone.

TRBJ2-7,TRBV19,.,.,CASSIGGGGTYEQYF,TGTGCCAGTAGTATCGGAGGGGGAGGGACCTACGAGCAGTACTTC
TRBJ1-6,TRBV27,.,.,CASSLTVKNSPLHF,TGTGCCAGCAGTTTAACAGTGAAGAATTCACCCCTCCACTTT
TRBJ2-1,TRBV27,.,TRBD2,CASSLSGGPYEQFF,TGTGCCAGCAGTTTAAGCGGGGGGCCCTATGAGCAGTTCTTC
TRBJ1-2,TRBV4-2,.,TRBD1,CASSVTGTALNYGYTF,TGTGCCAGCAGCGTGACCGGGACAGCTTTGAATTATGGCTACACCTTC
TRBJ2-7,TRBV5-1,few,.,CASSLVPESYEQYF,TGCGCCAGCAGCTTGGTTCCAGAATCCTACGAGCAGTACTTC
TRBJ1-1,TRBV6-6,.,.,CASSGDSPRAFF,TGTGCCAGCAGTGGAGACTCCCCCCGAGCTTTCTTT
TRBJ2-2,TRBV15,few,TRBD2,CATSRDYPSGGAVTGELFF,TGTGCCACCAGCAGAGATTACCCTAGCGGGGGGGCCGTCACCGGGGAGCTGTTTTTT
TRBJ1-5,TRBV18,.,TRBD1,CASSPYGTGTDQPQHF,TGTGCCAGCTCACCCTACGGGACAGGGACGGATCAGCCCCAGCATTTT
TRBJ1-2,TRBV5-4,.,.,CASSQPGEGGYGYTF,TGTGCCAGCAGCCAACCGGGGGAGGGAGGCTATGGCTACACCTTC
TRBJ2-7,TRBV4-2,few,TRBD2,CASSQDKRGGLYEQYF,TGTGCCAGCAGCCAAGATAAGCGGGGGGGCCTGTACGAGCAGTACTTC
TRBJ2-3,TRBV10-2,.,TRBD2,CASSERRGGADTQYF,TGCGCCAGCAGTGAGAGGCGGGGGGGTGCAGATACGCAGTATTTT
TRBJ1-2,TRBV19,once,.,CASSIQGLYGYTF,TGTGCCAGTAGTATACAGGGGTTATATGGCTACACCTTC
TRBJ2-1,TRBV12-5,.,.,CASGLDGGNEQFF,TGTGCTAGTGGTTTGGACGGGGGCAATGAGCAGTTCTTC
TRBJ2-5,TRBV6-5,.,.,CASSYRLLGSAAQYF,TGTGCCAGCAGTTACCGACTTTTGGGGAGCGCGGCCCAGTACTTC
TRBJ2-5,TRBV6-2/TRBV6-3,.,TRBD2,CASSYPSGGALFQETQYF,TGTGCCAGCAGTTATCCTAGCGGGGGGGCTTTATTCCAAGAGACCCAGTACTTC
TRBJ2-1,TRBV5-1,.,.,CASSLGAENEQFF,TGCGCCAGCAGCTTGGGGGCCGAGAATGAGCAGTTCTTC
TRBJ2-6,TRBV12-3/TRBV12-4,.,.,CASTLGANVLTF,TGTGCCAGCACACTCGGGGCCAACGTCCTGACTTTC
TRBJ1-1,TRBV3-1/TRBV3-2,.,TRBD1,CASSQFRDREPEAFF,TGTGCCAGCAGCCAGTTCCGGGACAGGGAGCCTGAAGCTTTCTTT
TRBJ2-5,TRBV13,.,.,CASSPWAAQETQYF,TGTGCCAGCAGCCCCTGGGCCGCCCAAGAGACCCAGTACTTC
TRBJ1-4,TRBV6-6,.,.,CASAPPGARGGKLFF,TGTGCCAGCGCCCCTCCCGGAGCCCGTGGAGGAAAACTGTTTTTT
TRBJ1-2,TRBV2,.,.,CASSGEGKYYGYTF,TGTGCCAGCAGTGGGGAGGGTAAATACTATGGCTACACCTTC
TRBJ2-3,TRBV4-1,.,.,CASSQLDTQYF,TGCGCCAGCAGCCAACTGGATACGCAGTATTTT
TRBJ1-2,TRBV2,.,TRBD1,CASSEGTGGVYGYTF,TGTGCCAGCAGTGAAGGTACAGGGGGTGTTTATGGCTACACCTTC
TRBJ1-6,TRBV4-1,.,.,CASSQPQLAGSVPLHF,TGCGCCAGCAGCCAACCCCAACTGGCGGGCTCCGTGCCCCTCCACTTT
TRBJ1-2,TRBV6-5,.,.,CASSRQGFYGYTF,TGTGCCAGCAGCCGCCAGGGGTTCTATGGCTACACCTTC
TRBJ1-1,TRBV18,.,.,CASSPGRNTEAFF,TGTGCCAGCTCACCTGGCAGGAACACTGAAGCTTTCTTT
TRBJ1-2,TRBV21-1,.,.,CASSKWGRGVNYGYTF,TGTGCCAGCAGCAAATGGGGACGGGGGGTTAACTATGGCTACACCTTC
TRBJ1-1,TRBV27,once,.,CASSKSPVSFMNTEAFF,TGTGCCAGCAGCAAGTCTCCGGTAAGCTTCATGAACACTGAAGCTTTCTTT